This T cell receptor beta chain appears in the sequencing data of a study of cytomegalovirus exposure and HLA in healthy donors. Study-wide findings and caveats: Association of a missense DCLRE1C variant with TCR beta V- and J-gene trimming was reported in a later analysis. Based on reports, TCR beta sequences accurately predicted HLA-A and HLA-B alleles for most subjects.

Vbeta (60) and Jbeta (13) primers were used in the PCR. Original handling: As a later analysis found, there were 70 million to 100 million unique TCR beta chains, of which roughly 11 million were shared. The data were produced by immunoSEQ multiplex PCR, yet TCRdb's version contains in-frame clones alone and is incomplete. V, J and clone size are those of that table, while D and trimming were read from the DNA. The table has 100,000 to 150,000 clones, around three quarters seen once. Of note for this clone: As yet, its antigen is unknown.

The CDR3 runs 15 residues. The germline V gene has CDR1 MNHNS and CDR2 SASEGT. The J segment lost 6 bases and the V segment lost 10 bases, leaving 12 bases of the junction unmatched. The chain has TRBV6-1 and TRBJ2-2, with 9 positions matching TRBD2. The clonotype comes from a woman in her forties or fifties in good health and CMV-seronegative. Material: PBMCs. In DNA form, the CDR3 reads TGTGCCACCCTCTCCAGCGGGAGGAGCGCCGGGGAGCTGTTTTTT. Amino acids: CATLSSGRSAGELFF.